This T cell receptor beta chain was profiled in a study of cytomegalovirus exposure and HLA in healthy donors. Study details: HLA-typed donors contributed around 85 million unique TCRs, which were held in an early data release.

Germline lookup yields CDR1 KGHSH and CDR2 LQKENI. V was clipped by 3 bases and J by 6 bases, with 12 bases between them. This CDR3 region has 13 residues. Use of 60 Vbeta and 13 Jbeta primers characterized the PCR. Generated by immunoSEQ multiplex PCR, the TCRdb table keeps only in-frame clones and is missing some. Here the sample spans about 100,000 clones, 65% to 85% being singletons. This chain uses TRBV18 with TRBJ2-7; the D gene is possibly TRBD2 (5 bases). The sample taken for sequencing was PBMCs. This TCR came from a woman aged 70-85 years in good health and CMV-seropositive. The CDR3 DNA reads TGTGCCAGCTCACCCCCGTCGGGGTCCGAGCAGTACTTC. Residues: CASSPPSGSEQYF.